The T cell receptor (beta chain) under discussion was sequenced for a study of chronic HIV infection and antiretroviral therapy. Germline assignment: CDR1 MDHEN and CDR2 SYDVKM. The V and J ends lost 4 bases and 0 bases respectively, with 13 bases between them. This CDR3 comprises 16 residues. TCRdb re-called the 5' RACE reads with MiXCR, one entry per CDR3 protein. The sample yields 45,000 to 60,000 distinct CDR3 sequences, about 18% seen once. Material: peripheral blood. The sequence came from an adult who had HIV and had not received antiretroviral therapy, or was an uninfected healthy control (not recorded which). V is TRBV28 and J is TRBJ1-5; tentative D call: TRBD1 (6 bases). The CDR3, as DNA: TGTGCCAGCAGTTCCTCCGGGACACTTAGCAATCAGCCCCAGCATTTT. Amino acid sequence: CASSSSGTLSNQPQHF.